The clone carrying this TCR beta chain was counted only a few times. Antigen: not known. The CDR3 sequence is 15 residues long. CDR1 and CDR2 from the germline V gene are SEHNR and FQNEAQ (reference sequence). Trimming cost V 3 bases and J 2 bases, with 13 bases left between them. The record originates from a study of T-cell memory formation after mild COVID-19. Study-level information: Largely donor-specific TCR clusters were found. Study-level results: Shrinking CD4+ clones were chiefly CM and EM; CD8+ ones were chiefly EMRA. Still unconfirmed is whether the second-wave clones peaking on day 37 recognized SARS-CoV-2. The study found balanced CD4/CD8 in clones contracting day 15 to 85 and a CD4+ lean in later expanders.

TCRdb reprocessed the 5' RACE reads via MiXCR and lists one record per CDR3 protein. The top ten hold 2% to 2.5% of the sample, which has roughly 240,000 distinct CDR3 sequences, over 15% seen once. The chain uses TRBV7-9 and TRBJ1-2; D gene unclear. The sequenced material came from PBMCs or a T cell subset sorted from them (not recorded which). The clonotype was recovered from an adult woman who had mild COVID-19 (a few samples of this study predate the infection). Cell type and time point are not known. The CDR3 bases are TGTGCCAGCAGCTTGGAGGGTGGGTTGAACTATGGCTACACCTTC. Residues: CASSLEGGLNYGYTF.